This is a list of T cell receptor beta chains from one sample in a study. TCRdb re-analysed the RT-PCR reads in MiXCR, keeping a single row per CDR3 protein. Of about 700,000 distinct CDR3 sequences listed, about 14% are singletons. The sample was memory CD4+ T cells from blood. The source is a female donor in good health, serving as a healthy control. Both conserved end residues are part of each CDR3. A D gene is named only where the DNA matches it firmly. Only some rows state a clone size, as once, few, many or a class for expanded clones.

cdr3_nt: TGTGCCAGCAGTTTAAGGGGGACGATGAACACTGAAGCTTTCTTT
cdr3_aa: CASSLRGTMNTEAFF
j_call: TRBJ1-1
d_call: .
v_call: TRBV27
clone_size: many

cdr3_nt: TGTGCCAGCAGTACGGTACTAGGTGCGGGGACCCAGTACTTC
cdr3_aa: CASSTVLGAGTQYF
j_call: TRBJ2-5
d_call: .
v_call: TRBV27
clone_size: many

cdr3_nt: TGCAGCGTTGGGTTAGCGGGAGCTCGAGAGACCCAGTACTTC
cdr3_aa: CSVGLAGARETQYF
j_call: TRBJ2-5
d_call: TRBD2
v_call: TRBV29-1
clone_size: many

cdr3_nt: TGTGCCAGCATCCCCCGGTCCAAAGTTGCGTCCTACAATGAGCAGTTCTTC
cdr3_aa: CASIPRSKVASYNEQFF
j_call: TRBJ2-1
d_call: .
v_call: TRBV13
clone_size: .

cdr3_nt: TGTGCCAGCAGCCAAGTTGGGACAGTAATCGAGCAGTACTTC
cdr3_aa: CASSQVGTVIEQYF
j_call: TRBJ2-7
d_call: TRBD1
v_call: TRBV4-2
clone_size: .

cdr3_nt: TGTGCCAGCAGCGCCGGGGTAGCCCAATCCTACAATGAGCAGTTCTTC
cdr3_aa: CASSAGVAQSYNEQFF
j_call: TRBJ2-1
d_call: .
v_call: TRBV5-4
clone_size: .

cdr3_nt: TGCAGTGCTAGTCGCAATCAGCCCCAGCATTTT
cdr3_aa: CSASRNQPQHF
j_call: TRBJ1-5
d_call: .
v_call: TRBV20-1
clone_size: many

cdr3_nt: TGCGCCAGCAGCCCTGGACTAGCGGGAGGTTACGTCTACGAGCAGTACTTC
cdr3_aa: CASSPGLAGGYVYEQYF
j_call: TRBJ2-7
d_call: TRBD2
v_call: TRBV4-3
clone_size: .

cdr3_nt: TGTGCCAGCAGCCCAGGCCACCGGGAAGAGACCCAGTACTTC
cdr3_aa: CASSPGHREETQYF
j_call: TRBJ2-5
d_call: .
v_call: TRBV7-2
clone_size: few

cdr3_nt: TGTGCCAGCAAGGCAGTAGGGCAGAACACCGGGGAGCTGTTTTTT
cdr3_aa: CASKAVGQNTGELFF
j_call: TRBJ2-2
d_call: .
v_call: TRBV7-8
clone_size: .

cdr3_nt: TGTGCCATCAGTGAGTCGACTAGCAATCAGCCCCAGCATTTT
cdr3_aa: CAISESTSNQPQHF
j_call: TRBJ1-5
d_call: .
v_call: TRBV10-3
clone_size: .

cdr3_nt: TGTGCCAGCAACGGGAGGGGGGGAGAGACCCAGTACTTC
cdr3_aa: CASNGRGGETQYF
j_call: TRBJ2-5
d_call: TRBD2
v_call: TRBV7-8
clone_size: few

cdr3_nt: TGCGCCAGCAGTGACTCCCGTAGCAATGGCTACACCTTC
cdr3_aa: CASSDSRSNGYTF
j_call: TRBJ1-2
d_call: .
v_call: TRBV10-2
clone_size: few

cdr3_nt: TGTGCCACCAGTGATTCCCGACAGAGTCTTATGCGAAACACCATATATTTT
cdr3_aa: CATSDSRQSLMRNTIYF
j_call: TRBJ1-3
d_call: .
v_call: TRBV24-1
clone_size: few

cdr3_nt: TGTGCCAGCAGCTTAGCGCATATCGCAGGGGGTAATTCACCCCTCCACTTT
cdr3_aa: CASSLAHIAGGNSPLHF
j_call: TRBJ1-6
d_call: TRBD1
v_call: TRBV7-8
clone_size: .

cdr3_nt: TGTGCCACCAGCAGAGAGAGAGGGGCTCTCGCCTACGAGCAGTACTTC
cdr3_aa: CATSRERGALAYEQYF
j_call: TRBJ2-7
d_call: .
v_call: TRBV15
clone_size: few

cdr3_nt: TGTGCCACCAGTGATTGGACTAGCGGGGTGCCTAATGAGCAGTTCTTC
cdr3_aa: CATSDWTSGVPNEQFF
j_call: TRBJ2-1
d_call: TRBD2
v_call: TRBV24-1
clone_size: few

cdr3_nt: TGTGCCATCCCACAGGGAAATCAGCCCCAGCATTTT
cdr3_aa: CAIPQGNQPQHF
j_call: TRBJ1-5
d_call: .
v_call: TRBV15
clone_size: .

cdr3_nt: TGTGCCAGCAGCTTGGCCGTCGTGGGAGGCACTGAAGCTTTCTTT
cdr3_aa: CASSLAVVGGTEAFF
j_call: TRBJ1-1
d_call: .
v_call: TRBV5-5
clone_size: few

cdr3_nt: TGCGCCAGCACCCCCCAAGGCGGGACCTACAATGAGCAGTTCTTC
cdr3_aa: CASTPQGGTYNEQFF
j_call: TRBJ2-1
d_call: .
v_call: TRBV5-1
clone_size: few

cdr3_nt: TGCAGTGCCCCCCAGGGGCTGGGTTACGAGCAGTACTTC
cdr3_aa: CSAPQGLGYEQYF
j_call: TRBJ2-7
d_call: .
v_call: TRBV20-1
clone_size: many

cdr3_nt: TGCAGTGCTGCGCCGGGACAGGGGGCTAATGAAAAACTGTTTTTT
cdr3_aa: CSAAPGQGANEKLFF
j_call: TRBJ1-4
d_call: TRBD1
v_call: TRBV29-1
clone_size: few

cdr3_nt: TGTGCCAGCTCACCAATTCCGGGAACCTTGACTAATGAAAAACTGTTTTTT
cdr3_aa: CASSPIPGTLTNEKLFF
j_call: TRBJ1-4
d_call: .
v_call: TRBV18
clone_size: few

cdr3_nt: TGTGCCAGCAGCCAAGGGACAGGGGTTGGGAATGAGCAGTTCTTC
cdr3_aa: CASSQGTGVGNEQFF
j_call: TRBJ2-1
d_call: TRBD1
v_call: TRBV4-2
clone_size: few

cdr3_nt: TGCAGTGTCCCCCTGGGGACAAAGTACCTCAATGAGCAGTTCTTC
cdr3_aa: CSVPLGTKYLNEQFF
j_call: TRBJ2-1
d_call: .
v_call: TRBV20-1
clone_size: .

cdr3_nt: TGTGCCAGCAGGACCCCGCGGGGGAGCTCCTACAATGAGCAGTTCTTC
cdr3_aa: CASRTPRGSSYNEQFF
j_call: TRBJ2-1
d_call: TRBD2
v_call: TRBV11-2
clone_size: few

cdr3_nt: TGCGCCAGCAGCCAAGATTGGGGCGGGAGTTTTTACAATGAGCAGTTCTTC
cdr3_aa: CASSQDWGGSFYNEQFF
j_call: TRBJ2-1
d_call: TRBD2
v_call: TRBV4-3
clone_size: few

cdr3_nt: TGTGCCATCAGTGATTCCTCAGCGGGAGGGCCGGGTGAGACCCAGTACTTC
cdr3_aa: CAISDSSAGGPGETQYF
j_call: TRBJ2-5
d_call: TRBD2
v_call: TRBV10-3
clone_size: many

cdr3_nt: TGTGCCAGCAGTTTCCCAGGGAGCTCACCCCTCCACTTT
cdr3_aa: CASSFPGSSPLHF
j_call: TRBJ1-6
d_call: .
v_call: TRBV27
clone_size: .

cdr3_nt: TGTGCCAGCACCGCACTAGACACGGGTACGCAGTATTTT
cdr3_aa: CASTALDTGTQYF
j_call: TRBJ2-3
d_call: .
v_call: TRBV18
clone_size: .

cdr3_nt: TGTGCCAGCAGCCCTTCTGGGGGAGGGCTAGCAGATACGCAGTATTTT
cdr3_aa: CASSPSGGGLADTQYF
j_call: TRBJ2-3
d_call: TRBD2
v_call: TRBV7-6
clone_size: .

cdr3_nt: TGTGCCAGCAGCTTAATGCCTAGCGTCGGAAGTGAGCAGTTCTTC
cdr3_aa: CASSLMPSVGSEQFF
j_call: TRBJ2-1
d_call: .
v_call: TRBV7-3
clone_size: .

cdr3_nt: TGTGCCAGTCAGACTAGCGGGATAGGGCAGTTCTTC
cdr3_aa: CASQTSGIGQFF
j_call: TRBJ2-1
d_call: TRBD2
v_call: TRBV9
clone_size: .

cdr3_nt: TGTGCCAGCAGCTTAACTAAGACTAGCCGAGATACGCAGTATTTT
cdr3_aa: CASSLTKTSRDTQYF
j_call: TRBJ2-3
d_call: TRBD2
v_call: TRBV7-3
clone_size: many

cdr3_nt: TGCAGTGCTAGACCGGGGCTGGACTATGGCTACACCTTC
cdr3_aa: CSARPGLDYGYTF
j_call: TRBJ1-2
d_call: .
v_call: TRBV20-1
clone_size: few

cdr3_nt: TGCAGTGCTAGAGACCCGATGAACACCATATATTTT
cdr3_aa: CSARDPMNTIYF
j_call: TRBJ1-3
d_call: .
v_call: TRBV20-1
clone_size: .

cdr3_nt: TGCAGTGCGTCTGACAGGAAAGAGACCCAGTACTTC
cdr3_aa: CSASDRKETQYF
j_call: TRBJ2-5
d_call: .
v_call: TRBV20-1
clone_size: many

cdr3_nt: TGTGCCAGCAGCCAAGGGAGACAGAACAATCAGCCCCAGCATTTT
cdr3_aa: CASSQGRQNNQPQHF
j_call: TRBJ1-5
d_call: .
v_call: TRBV3-1
clone_size: .

cdr3_nt: TGTGCCAGCAGCACGGACAGGAACACTGAAGCTTTCTTT
cdr3_aa: CASSTDRNTEAFF
j_call: TRBJ1-1
d_call: .
v_call: TRBV7-3
clone_size: many

cdr3_nt: TGTGCCAGCAGCCCCCACATGCAGGGGGGCACAGATACGCAGTATTTT
cdr3_aa: CASSPHMQGGTDTQYF
j_call: TRBJ2-3
d_call: TRBD1
v_call: TRBV3-1
clone_size: few

cdr3_nt: TGTGCCAGCAGTGATGGCCCGGGACTACGGGTCTACGAGCAGTACTTC
cdr3_aa: CASSDGPGLRVYEQYF
j_call: TRBJ2-7
d_call: TRBD2
v_call: TRBV7-2
clone_size: .

cdr3_nt: TGCGCCAGCAGCCTGGGGGCCGAGGGCTACGAGCAGTACTTC
cdr3_aa: CASSLGAEGYEQYF
j_call: TRBJ2-7
d_call: .
v_call: TRBV5-1
clone_size: few

cdr3_nt: TGTGCCAGCAGCTTAGTCCGGACAGCTGAAGCTTTCTTT
cdr3_aa: CASSLVRTAEAFF
j_call: TRBJ1-1
d_call: .
v_call: TRBV7-6
clone_size: few